This T cell receptor (beta chain) emerged from a study of blood T cell repertoires in COVID-19. For the study at large: From the United States, Italy and Spain came samples of acute and convalescent COVID-19. T cells, B-cell-depleted T cells, or PBMCs supplied cDNA or gDNA.

Generated by immunoSEQ multiplex PCR, the TCRdb table keeps only in-frame clones and is missing some. The repertoire has 180,000 or so clones, about nine tenths of them found once; the top ten carry roughly 3.3%. J gave up 0 bases and V 4 bases, and 7 bases lay outside the gene matches. The CDR3 is 16 residues long. Germline V gene lookup returns CDR1 MNHEY and CDR2 SVGAGI. Only a few counts were recorded for this clone. The specimen was peripheral blood. The rearrangement links TRBV6-5 to TRBJ1-1, with 8 bases identical to TRBD1. The sequence came from a man between 70 and 80 years old with acute or convalescent COVID-19. CDR3 DNA sequence: TGTGCCAGCAGTTTTACAGGGGGAAAAATGAACACTGAAGCTTTCTTT. Protein: CASSFTGGKMNTEAFF.